This T cell receptor beta chain was found in a study of early T cells in non-severe SARS-CoV-2 infection. This clonotype has a count of ten or more. Its antigen remains unknown. The CDR3 sequence is 17 residues long. CDR1 is KGHSH and CDR2 is LQKENI in the germline V gene. V lost 1 base and J lost 0; bases outside the gene matches: 5. The study, taken as a whole, reports: VDJdb matches were skewed toward anti-spike CD8 T cell responses.

TCRdb re-called the 5' RACE reads through MiXCR, storing one row per CDR3 protein. There are approximately 81,000 distinct CDR3 sequences in the sample; roughly 6% occur only once, and about 7.8% lies in the top ten. Specimen: whole blood. The TCR comes from an adult who was a healthcare worker with PCR-confirmed SARS-CoV-2 infection or an uninfected control (not recorded which). The chain has TRBV18 and TRBJ1-5; 8 bases map to TRBD1. The CDR3 is CASSPQGQGYSNQPQHF. The CDR3 DNA sequence: TGTGCCAGCTCACCACAAGGACAGGGCTATAGCAATCAGCCCCAGCATTTT.